This T cell receptor beta chain derives from a study of cytomegalovirus exposure and HLA in healthy donors. Study-level results: Cytomegalovirus-associated status was assigned to 164 TCR beta chains.

The PCR made use of 60 Vbeta and 13 Jbeta primers. Libraries were prepared by immunoSEQ multiplex PCR; TCRdb keeps only in-frame clonotypes and omits some of them. This sample yields about 200,000 clones, of which 80% to 90% are seen a single time; around 0.3% belongs to the top ten. Unmatched junction bases numbered 10, after V lost 10 bases and J lost 2 bases. CDR1 is MDHEN and CDR2 is SYDVKM in the germline V gene. The CDR3 covers 15 residues. All donors participated as healthy donors of bone marrow. To note about this clone: What it binds is unknown.

The V call is TRBV28, the J call TRBJ2-5, with 10 positions matching TRBD2. The receptor's source is a woman in her thirties in good health and CMV-seronegative. Sequencing was done on a sample of PBMCs. The CDR3 here is CATGGLAGAQETQYF. For the CDR3, the DNA is TGTGCCACCGGGGGGCTAGCGGGGGCTCAAGAGACCCAGTACTTC.